Detailed here is one T cell receptor (beta chain). The antigen is undetermined. Using CD45RO/CCR7/CD25/CD127/CD95/CD27, CD4+ naive, central memory, regulatory and stem cell-like memory cells were sorted. The source of the sample is a study of beta chain features in type 1 diabetes. On the study more broadly: Sorted cell examination encompassed over 90,000,000 cells across all samples.

General observations from the study: Among patients with Type 1 diabetes, TCRB CDR3s were moderately but significantly shorter in every one of the four CD4+ subsets. Type 1 diabetes patients showed fewer insertions and more deletions at VDJ junctions.

Sequencing targeted expressed TCRB transcripts, as all isolated RNA had been reverse transcribed. Sequencing used immunoSEQ multiplex PCR; TCRdb keeps in-frame clones, though not all of them. The sample lists hundreds of thousands of clones, around 15% occurring once. The V gene's germline CDR1 is SGHVS and CDR2 FNYEAQ. This CDR3 spans 15 amino acids. V was pared by 5 bases and J by 3 bases, with 6 bases of the junction left unmatched. The TCR sequence derives from a young man with type 1 diabetes. The chain employs TRBV7-6 and TRBJ2-1, with TRBD2 matching over 8 bases. The sequenced sample consisted of naive CD4+ T cells from blood. CDR3 region: CASSPDGRDYNEQFF. The CDR3 region has the DNA TGTGCCAGCAGCCCGGACGGGAGGGACTACAATGAGCAGTTCTTC. The complete variable domain, with remaining parts taken from reference TRBV7-6 and TRBJ2-1, reads GAGVSQSPRYKVTKRGQDVALRCDPISGHVSLYWYRQALGQGPEFLTYFNYEAQQDKSGLPNDRFSAERPEGSISTLTIQRTEQRDSAMYRCASSPDGRDYNEQFFGPGTRLTVL.